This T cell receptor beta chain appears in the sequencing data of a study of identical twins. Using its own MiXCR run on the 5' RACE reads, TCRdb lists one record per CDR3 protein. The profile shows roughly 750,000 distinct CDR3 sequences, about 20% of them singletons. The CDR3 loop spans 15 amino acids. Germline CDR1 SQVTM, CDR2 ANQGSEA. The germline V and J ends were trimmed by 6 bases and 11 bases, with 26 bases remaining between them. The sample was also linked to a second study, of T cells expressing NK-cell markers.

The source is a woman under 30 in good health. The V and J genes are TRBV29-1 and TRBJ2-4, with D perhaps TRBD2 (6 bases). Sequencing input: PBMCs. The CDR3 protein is CSVIRSGPGDRVQYF. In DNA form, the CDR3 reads TGCAGCGTGATCCGGAGCGGCCCGGGGGACCGGGTTCAGTACTTC.